Below are 5 T cell receptor beta chains sequenced from a single sample in a study of cytomegalovirus exposure and HLA in healthy donors. Use of 60 Vbeta and 13 Jbeta primers characterized the PCR. TCRdb keeps only in-frame clones here, not all; method: immunoSEQ multiplex PCR. The table records 33,000 or so clones, around nine tenths of them present only once. Sample: PBMCs. The receptors come from a woman aged 18 to 35 in good health and CMV-seronegative.

The gene calls are TRBV19 and TRBJ1-6; 7 bases are shared with TRBD1. The CDR3 totals 15 residues. J was trimmed by 9 bases and V by 4 bases; bases with no gene match: 9. Germline assignment: CDR1 LNHDA and CDR2 SQIVND (reference sequence). The CDR3 protein is CASSSPRQGGSPLHF. The CDR3 DNA reads as TGTGCCAGTAGTAGCCCTCGACAGGGTGGTTCACCCCTCCACTTT. The whole variable domain, remainder taken from reference TRBV19 and TRBJ1-6, is DGGITQSPKYLFRKEGQNVTLSCEQNLNHDAMYWYRQDPGQGLRLIYYSQIVNDFQKGDIAEGYSVSREKKESFPLTVTSAQKNPTAFYLCASSSPRQGGSPLHFGNGTRLTVT.

The chain joins TRBV28 to TRBJ2-7; 8 bases fit TRBD2. The germline gives CDR1 MDHEN, CDR2 SYDVKM. Losses at the gene ends were 6 bases for V and 0 bases for J; bases not matched to a gene: 4. The CDR3 is 14 residues long. CDR3 in DNA: TGTGCCAGCAGATTCGGGACTAGCTCCTACGAGCAGTACTTC. Protein: CASRFGTSSYEQYF.

This rearrangement joins TRBV7-2 to TRBJ1-1; the D gene is possibly TRBD1 (5 bases). V lost 5 bases to trimming and J lost 0 bases, with 10 bases between them. Per the germline V gene, CDR1 is SGHTA and CDR2 is FQGNSA. The CDR3 sequence is 14 residues long. CDR3 sequence reads: CASSRDRMNTEAFF. DNA of the CDR3: TGTGCCAGCAGCCGTGACAGAATGAACACTGAAGCTTTCTTT. Complete variable domain (other parts from reference TRBV7-2 and TRBJ1-1): GAGVSQSPSNKVTEKGKDVELRCDPISGHTALYWYRQSLGQGLEFLIYFQGNSAPDKSGLPSDRFSAERTGGSVSTLTIQRTQQEDSAVYLCASSRDRMNTEAFFGQGTRLTVV.

This clone was counted once. The chain employs TRBV18 and TRBJ2-7; a possible D gene is TRBD1 (5 bases). The V and J ends lost 3 bases and 5 bases respectively, with 20 bases between them. CDR1 and CDR2 from the germline V gene are KGHSH and LQKENI. This CDR3 is 16 amino acids long. The CDR3 loop is CASSPNDRPVEDEQYF. The CDR3 DNA is TGTGCCAGCTCACCGAACGACAGACCAGTAGAAGACGAGCAGTACTTC.

V and J are TRBV5-4 and TRBJ2-7; 11 nucleotides match TRBD1. CDR3 length: 16 residues. Germline V gene data show CDR1 as SGHNT and CDR2 as YYREEE (reference sequence). The V segment lost 5 bases and the J segment 1 base; nucleotides outside the gene matches: 8. The CDR3 loop is CASRSSGTGGSYEQYF. Written as DNA, the CDR3 is TGTGCCAGCAGGTCTTCCGGGACAGGGGGATCCTACGAGCAGTACTTC.